The present entry profiles one TCR beta chain with its context. This sample was taken from a study of blood T cell repertoires in COVID-19. Study-level background: Both acute and convalescent COVID-19 samples were obtained from the United States, Italy and Spain.

Original methodology: Researchers report that nucleated cell counts were estimated from reference gene primer amplification. The protocol was immunoSEQ multiplex PCR, while the TCRdb copy is restricted to in-frame clones and leaves out a portion. The V and J calls and clone size were taken over from that table, and D and trimming were inferred from the DNA. Of 40,000 or so clones listed, around 85% were seen once; the top ten hold less than 4.5%. The CDR3 sequence is 15 residues long. V was pared by 1 base and J by 3 bases, with 12 bases between. Looked up from germline, CDR1 is SGHTA and CDR2 is FQGTGA.

This rearrangement joins TRBV7-3 to TRBJ2-5, with a weak D call TRBD1 (6 bases). Material for sequencing was peripheral blood. The TCR sequence derives from a man aged 60 to 75 with acute or convalescent COVID-19. CDR3 coding DNA: TGTGCCAGCAGCTTAATCGTGGGGGCCAAAGAGACCCAGTACTTC. Amino acids: CASSLIVGAKETQYF.